This TCR beta chain was retrieved from a study of blood T cell repertoires in COVID-19. Study-level information: COVID-19 samples from acute and convalescent phases originated in the United States, Italy and Spain. Sources were T cells, B-cell-depleted T cells, or PBMCs; the material itself was cDNA or gDNA.

In the authors' methods: Reference gene primer amplification in the assay estimated nucleated cell counts. Using immunoSEQ multiplex PCR, the repertoire was profiled, and TCRdb retains in-frame clones only, with some absent. V and J calls and clone size come straight from that table; D and trimming were deduced from the DNA. The sample yields roughly 150,000 clones, around 90% seen once. The V and J ends lost 3 bases and 6 bases respectively, with 12 bases between them. There are 14 residues in the CDR3. CDR1 is SGDLS, CDR2 YYNGEE, per germline. Patients in Seattle were enrolled during active infection, then followed longitudinally.

The source of this sequence is a man in his late teens or twenties with COVID-19, enrolled during active disease. Sequenced input: peripheral blood. The chain carries TRBV9 and TRBJ2-2; D might be TRBD1 (6 bases). CDR3 residues: CASSGNGGAGELFF. CDR3 nucleotides: TGTGCCAGCAGCGGCAATGGGGGCGCCGGGGAGCTGTTTTTT.